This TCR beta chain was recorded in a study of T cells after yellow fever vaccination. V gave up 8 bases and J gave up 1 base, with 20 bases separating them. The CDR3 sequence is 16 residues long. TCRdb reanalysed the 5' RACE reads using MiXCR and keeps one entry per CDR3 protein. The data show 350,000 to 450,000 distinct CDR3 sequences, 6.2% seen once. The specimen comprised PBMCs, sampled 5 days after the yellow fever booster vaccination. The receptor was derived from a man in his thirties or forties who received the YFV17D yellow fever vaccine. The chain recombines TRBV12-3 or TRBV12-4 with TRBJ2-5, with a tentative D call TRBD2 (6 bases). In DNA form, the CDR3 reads TGTGCCAGCCTTCCTCGGTACGAGCGGGCCCAAGAGACCCAGTACTTC. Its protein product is CASLPRYERAQETQYF.